A single sample is the source of the 13 T cell receptor beta chains below, sequenced in a study of long-term antiretroviral therapy in people with HIV. Researchers report immunoSEQ v3.0 was run at survey level. Clones were sequenced by immunoSEQ multiplex PCR, and TCRdb holds only the in-frame ones, with some missing. The repertoire includes 20,000 to 25,000 clones, around 86% of them detected once, and 8% to 8.5% sits in the top ten. Sequencing used unsorted PBMCs, obtained 0.2 years before starting antiretroviral therapy. Source of these receptors: a man between 18 and 35 years old with HIV.

V usage is TRBV11-2 and J usage is TRBJ2-7; TRBD2 might be the D (5 bases). This CDR3 region has 15 residues. The germline V gene encodes CDR1 SGHAT and CDR2 FQNNGV. Trimming removed 5 bases at V and 0 bases at J, with 14 bases between. Written as DNA, the CDR3 is TGTGCCAGCAGCCCCACCCGGACTTCCTCCTACGAGCAGTACTTC. It is translated as CASSPTRTSSYEQYF.

This chain links TRBV12-5 with TRBJ2-6; 8 bases agree with TRBD2. Germline CDR1 reads LGHNT; CDR2 reads FRNRAP. V shed 7 bases, J shed 0 bases, and the junction held 8 bases outside the gene matches. This CDR3 region has 17 residues. The CDR3 protein is CASALRGEPSGANVLTF. CDR3 bases: TGTGCTAGTGCCCTGCGGGGGGAACCCTCTGGGGCCAACGTCCTGACTTTC.

V usage is TRBV7-6 and J usage is TRBJ2-1, with 8 positions matching TRBD2. J was trimmed by 4 bases and V by 5 bases; bases with no gene match: 7. CDR1 and CDR2 from the germline V gene are SGHVS and FNYEAQ. CDR3 length equals 15 residues. The chain's CDR3 is CASSLSGIEYNEQFF. The CDR3 coding sequence is TGTGCCAGCAGCCTTAGCGGGATCGAGTACAATGAGCAGTTCTTC.

V is TRBV30 and J is TRBJ1-1; D is unclear. Germline CDR1 is GTSNPN and CDR2 is SVGIG (reference sequence). V was pared by 5 bases and J by 0 bases, with 16 bases between. The CDR3 is made up of 15 amino acids. Written as DNA, the CDR3 is TGTGCCTGGGATCCCCAGGCAGGACTGAACACTGAAGCTTTCTTT. This translates into CAWDPQAGLNTEAFF.

V gene TRBV6-1 combines with J gene TRBJ1-3; a possible D gene is TRBD1 (5 bases). CDR3 length: 14 residues. Trimming removed 4 bases from V and 3 bases from J, with 10 bases in between. Germline CDR1 MNHNS, CDR2 SASEGT. CDR3 sequence (DNA): TGTGCCAGCAGTGCCCAGGGAATTGGAAACACCATATATTTT. It codes for CASSAQGIGNTIYF.

This clone has just a few counts. The V call is TRBV2, the J call TRBJ2-7; D gene unclear. From germline, CDR1 is SNHLY and CDR2 FYNNEI. CDR3 length equals 12 residues. Trimming took off 6 bases at V and 5 bases at J, with 11 bases between the two ends. The CDR3 DNA sequence: TGTGCCAGCAGCCGAAGGGTCCACGAGCAGTACTTC. As protein: CASSRRVHEQYF.

The V and J genes are TRBV6-5 and TRBJ1-2; 7 bases match TRBD1. The CDR3 is made up of 13 amino acids. J lost 5 bases, V lost 6 bases, and 6 bases had no gene match. Germline V gene lookup returns CDR1 MNHEY and CDR2 SVGAGI. CDR3 coding DNA: TGTGCCAGCAGGCAGGGGGTCTGGTATGGCTACACCTTC. Translation: CASRQGVWYGYTF.

This chain links TRBV19 with TRBJ1-6; D unresolved. The CDR3 consists of 13 residues. V was clipped by 3 bases and J by 4 bases, with 4 bases between them. CDR1 LNHDA and CDR2 SQIVND come from the germline V gene (reference sequence). The CDR3 is CASSMEYNSPLHF. The DNA for the CDR3 is TGTGCCAGTAGTATGGAATATAATTCACCCCTCCACTTT.

In this sample, this clone turned up a few times. The V gene is TRBV14, the J gene TRBJ2-7, with no clear D. V dropped 1 base and J dropped 2 bases, with 9 bases sitting between them. Germline V lookup: CDR1 SGHDN, CDR2 FVKESK. The CDR3 contains 14 residues. Here the CDR3 DNA reads TGTGCCAGCAGCCAAGTCCTTTGGGCCTACGAGCAGTACTTC. Translation: CASSQVLWAYEQYF.

V usage is TRBV27 and J usage is TRBJ1-5, with unresolved D. Germline V gene data show CDR1 as MNHEY and CDR2 as SMNVEV (reference sequence). The V end lost 5 bases, the J end lost 5 bases, and 13 bases lay between the germline ends. The CDR3 contains 14 residues. The CDR3 is CASSKSGGYQPQHF. Here the CDR3 DNA reads TGTGCCAGCAGTAAAAGTGGAGGATATCAGCCCCAGCATTTT.

Written as DNA, the CDR3 is TGTGCCAGCAGCCACTCGGGACAGGTAAAAGATGAGCAGTTCTTC. It is translated as CASSHSGQVKDEQFF. The chain is built from TRBV5-8 and TRBJ2-1; 8 bases align to TRBD1. The ends lost 4 bases at V and 8 bases at J; junction bases unmatched: 11. This CDR3 spans 15 amino acids. CDR1 SGHTS and CDR2 YDEGEE come from the germline V gene.

The V gene is TRBV5-1, the J gene TRBJ2-7, with 7 bases fitting TRBD2. The CDR3 loop spans 15 amino acids. In germline, CDR1 is SGHRS, CDR2 YFSETQ. The ends lost 0 bases at V and 9 bases at J; junction bases unmatched: 12. The CDR3 coding sequence is TGCGCCAGCAGCTTGGAGCCAGCGGGGTCGGCCGGGCAGTACTTC. This codes for CASSLEPAGSAGQYF.

The V and J genes are TRBV28 and TRBJ2-1; D gene uncertain. The CDR3 length is 15 residues. Trimming shortened V by 5 bases and J by 4 bases, and 15 bases separated the two germline ends. Germline CDR1 and CDR2: MDHEN and SYDVKM. CDR3 residues: CASSPVYGSYNEQFF. Written as DNA, the CDR3 is TGTGCCAGCAGTCCAGTCTATGGATCTTACAATGAGCAGTTCTTC.